This T cell receptor (beta chain) is drawn from a study of cytomegalovirus exposure and HLA in healthy donors. Across the study: An earlier analysis found fewer than 140 million unique TCR beta sequences from approximately 190 million T cells.

Notes on the study in general: Only CMV serostatus was available as immune exposure information. Excluded: some indistinguishable V segments such as TRBV6-2 and TRBV6-3. Apparent HLA restriction characterized most CMV-associated TCR beta chains in a later analysis.

PCR amplification relied on 60 Vbeta primers (plus 13 Jbeta primers). Some clones are missing from TCRdb's copy, which holds only in-frame ones; the method was immunoSEQ multiplex PCR. The sample consists of about 95,000 clones, roughly 70% of them appearing once. Germline V CDR1 and CDR2: GTSNPN, SVGIG (reference sequence). The CDR3 is 15 amino acids. The trim removed 2 bases at V and 8 bases at J, leaving 9 bases unmatched. Points on this clone: The antigen remains undetermined.

This TCR came from a woman in her forties or fifties in good health and CMV-seropositive. This chain uses TRBV30 with TRBJ2-1, with TRBD2 matching 10 bases. Sequenced: PBMCs. The CDR3, as DNA: TGTGCCTGGAGTACTGGGACTAGCGTGAACCATGAGCAGTTCTTC. Translated: CAWSTGTSVNHEQFF. Using reference TRBV30 and TRBJ2-1 for the parts outside the CDR3, the full variable domain is SQTIHQWPATLVQPVGSPLSLECTVEGTSNPNLYWYRQAAGRGLQLLFYSVGIGQISSEVPQNLSASRPQDRQFILSSKKLLLSDSGFYLCAWSTGTSVNHEQFFGPGTRLTVL.